The next 31 T cell receptor beta chains were all read from a single sample in a study of identical twins. A single record per CDR3 protein comes from TCRdb applying MiXCR to the 5' RACE reads. Of about 700,000 distinct CDR3 sequences listed, 6.1% are singletons. Sequenced material: naive T cells sorted from blood. The receptor set was obtained from a man aged 18-30 years in good health.

J is TRBJ1-2 and V is TRBV5-1, with D uncertain. Germline CDR1 SGHRS, CDR2 YFSETQ. The ends were cut back, 0 bases at V and 1 base at J, with 7 bases in the middle. The length of the CDR3 is 14 residues. CDR3 bases: TGCGCCAGCAGCTTGGGCTGGAATAACTATGGCTACACCTTC. As protein: CASSLGWNNYGYTF.

The rearrangement uses TRBV5-1 and TRBJ2-1, with 11 bases that match TRBD2. Germline V gene lookup returns CDR1 SGHRS and CDR2 YFSETQ. The CDR3 sequence is 16 residues long. The J segment lost 4 bases and the V segment lost 5 bases, leaving 8 bases of the junction unmatched. CDR3 region: CASSSQRLAGYNEQFF. CDR3 nucleotide sequence: TGCGCCAGCAGTTCACAACGACTAGCGGGGTACAATGAGCAGTTCTTC.

This clonotype was picked up many times. The chain has TRBV20-1 and TRBJ2-3; D remains unclear. The germline CDR1 and CDR2 sequences are DFQATT and SNEGSKA (reference sequence). The CDR3 consists of 13 residues. With 6 bases removed from V and 5 bases from J, the gap between germline ends came to 15 bases. The CDR3 sequence is CSALDGLVDTQYF. Written as DNA, the CDR3 is TGCAGTGCCCTGGACGGATTGGTAGATACGCAGTATTTT.

The table lists this clonotype with many counts. The CDR3 DNA reads TGTGCCAGCAGCCAGGCCGGGACAGGGTCCACCGGGGAGCTGTTTTTT. Residues: CASSQAGTGSTGELFF. J is TRBJ2-2 and V is TRBV3-1, with 9 bases identical to TRBD1. This CDR3 is 16 amino acids long. In germline, CDR1 is LGHDT, CDR2 YNNKEL (reference sequence). The trim removed 3 bases at V and 4 bases at J, leaving 6 bases unmatched.

This clonotype was detected ten times or more. V usage is TRBV4-1 and J usage is TRBJ2-5; no clear D. In germline, CDR1 is MGHRA, CDR2 YSYEKL. V lost 2 bases and J lost 0, with 4 bases in between. The CDR3 sequence is 13 residues long. The CDR3 bases are TGCGCCAGCAGCCAAACCCACCAAGAGACCCAGTACTTC. Its translation: CASSQTHQETQYF.

At least ten counts were recorded for this clonotype. The V and J genes are TRBV3-1 and TRBJ2-7; 9 bases match TRBD1. Trimming cost V 5 bases and J 5 bases; bases outside gene matches: 13. The CDR3 runs to 16 residues. Germline lookup yields CDR1 LGHDT and CDR2 YNNKEL (reference sequence). DNA for the CDR3: TGTGCCAGCAGCTATGGACAGGGGCAAGTTTACCACGAGCAGTACTTC. It encodes CASSYGQGQVYHEQYF.

This clonotype was seen repeatedly, ten times or more. The chain has TRBV20-1 and TRBJ1-2; 7 bases align to TRBD1. After removal of 5 bases from V and 7 bases from J, the junction contained 10 bases not matched to a gene. The germline V gene has CDR1 DFQATT and CDR2 SNEGSKA (reference sequence). This CDR3 comprises 13 residues. For the CDR3, the DNA is TGCAGTGCTCCTAATACAGGGGCGACTGGCTACACCTTC. It specifies CSAPNTGATGYTF.

This clonotype was found a few times. The chain recombines TRBV5-5 with TRBJ1-1, with unresolved D. CDR1 and CDR2 from the germline V gene are SGHKS and YYEKEE (reference sequence). The CDR3 loop spans 17 amino acids. Trimming took 0 bases from V and 1 from J, leaving 16 bases between them. Here the CDR3 DNA reads TGTGCCAGCAGCTTGGGCCCTCTTAGGGCCTCGAACACTGAAGCTTTCTTT. Translation: CASSLGPLRASNTEAFF.

The sample holds a few counts of this clonotype. The gene calls are TRBV24-1 and TRBJ2-3; 9 nucleotides agree with TRBD2. Germline V CDR1 and CDR2: KGHDR, SFDVKD. V was pared by 4 bases and J by 6 bases, with 7 bases of the junction left unmatched. The CDR3 covers 15 residues. The CDR3 spells CATSDFSGRGDTQYF. DNA of the CDR3: TGTGCCACCAGTGACTTTAGCGGGAGAGGGGATACGCAGTATTTT.

The chain has TRBV5-6 and TRBJ2-1, with 14 bases aligning to TRBD2. V shed 0 bases, J shed 8 bases, and the junction held 13 bases outside the gene matches. Germline loops: CDR1 SGHDT, CDR2 YYEEEE. The CDR3 is 19 residues long. CDR3 protein: CASSLAGRLAGGPGDEQFF. CDR3 coding DNA: TGTGCCAGCAGCTTGGCCGGGCGACTAGCGGGAGGGCCGGGCGATGAGCAGTTCTTC. Combining the CDR3 with reference TRBV5-6 and TRBJ2-1 gives the whole variable domain DAGVTQSPTHLIKTRGQQVTLRCSPKSGHDTVSWYQQALGQGPQFIFQYYEEEERQRGNFPDRFSGHQFPNYSSELNVNALLLGDSALYLCASSLAGRLAGGPGDEQFFGPGTRLTVL.

The chain couples TRBV7-8 to TRBJ2-1, with 9 bases aligning to TRBD2. CDR1 SGHVS and CDR2 FQNEAQ come from the germline V gene. This CDR3 has 19 amino acids. V gave up 1 base and J gave up 0 bases; unmatched junction bases: 10. Written as DNA, the CDR3 is TGTGCCAGCAGCTTAGGCGGGTCTTATAGCGGGAGCTCCTACAATGAGCAGTTCTTC. Residues: CASSLGGSYSGSSYNEQFF.

This clonotype was observed many times. This rearrangement joins TRBV27 to TRBJ2-1, with D perhaps given as TRBD1 or TRBD2 (5 bases each). The CDR3 spans 15 residues. V gave up 7 bases and J gave up 6 bases, with 19 bases separating them. Germline-derived CDR1 and CDR2 are MNHEY and SMNVEV (reference sequence). The CDR3 DNA follows: TGTGCCAGCAACTTTTTGGGACCACGGGCCAATGAGCAGTTCTTC. Its protein product is CASNFLGPRANEQFF.

Details on this clonotype: A much larger clone sits a single nucleotide away, making a read error possible. Lacking the conserved final phenylalanine or tryptophan, this CDR3 likely reflects a read error. J is TRBJ1-5 and V is TRBV6-5; D is undetermined. Germline CDR1 reads MNHEY; CDR2 reads SVGAGI. The CDR3 runs to 15 residues. V dropped 0 bases and J dropped 5 bases, with 11 bases sitting between them. The DNA of the CDR3 is TGTGCCAGCAGTTACTCGGGGTCAACTGATCAGCCCCAGCATTCT. Protein: CASSYSGSTDQPQHS.

This clonotype was recorded many times. This rearrangement joins TRBV6-6 to TRBJ2-5; D may match TRBD1 or TRBD2 (6 bases each). There are 13 residues in the CDR3. Germline V CDR1 and CDR2: MNHNY, SVGAGI (reference sequence). V shed 8 bases and J shed 5 bases, with 15 bases lying between them. CDR3 DNA: TGTGCCAGCGTAGTCAGGGGAGGCGAGACCCAGTACTTC. Its translation is CASVVRGGETQYF.

This clonotype has a count of ten or more. The chain employs TRBV5-1 and TRBJ1-5; D gene ambiguous. The V gene's germline CDR1 is SGHRS and CDR2 YFSETQ. V was shortened by 4 bases and J by 2 bases, with 7 bases between the two germline ends. The CDR3 has 13 residues. This CDR3 is CASSPEGNQPQHF. The CDR3 bases are TGCGCCAGCAGCCCAGAGGGCAATCAGCCCCAGCATTTT.

This clonotype was picked up many times. V gene TRBV12-3 or TRBV12-4 combines with J gene TRBJ2-5; 7 nucleotides align to TRBD1. Germline trimming cut 5 bases from V and 3 bases from J; bases unmatched to any gene: 12. The CDR3 sequence is 16 residues long. The CDR3: CASSLRVGTVEETQYF. The CDR3 nucleotides are TGTGCCAGCAGTCTACGAGTGGGGACAGTGGAAGAGACCCAGTACTTC.

This clonotype was detected only a few times. The V and J genes are TRBV5-6 and TRBJ2-7, with 7 bases that match TRBD2. Germline CDR1 and CDR2: SGHDT and YYEEEE. Unmatched junction bases numbered 9, after V lost 4 bases and J lost 2 bases. The CDR3 totals 15 residues. Written as DNA, the CDR3 is TGTGCCAGCAGCGGGGGAGGGGCAGAAGCCTACGAGCAGTACGTC. Its translation is CASSGGGAEAYEQYV.

This clonotype was found a few times. V gene TRBV2 combines with J gene TRBJ2-3; TRBD2 agrees at 8 bases. Germline loops: CDR1 SNHLY, CDR2 FYNNEI. V lost 9 bases and J lost 14; bases outside the gene matches: 10. The CDR3 is 11 residues long. The CDR3 region is CARAGTRRVYF. The CDR3, as DNA: TGTGCCAGAGCCGGGACTAGGCGGGTGTATTTT.

A few counts support this clonotype. V usage is TRBV20-1 and J usage is TRBJ2-1; 13 positions match TRBD2. This CDR3 spans 16 amino acids. J was trimmed by 7 bases and V by 0 bases; bases with no gene match: 6. Germline-derived CDR1 and CDR2 are DFQATT and SNEGSKA (reference sequence). The CDR3 sequence is CSARDLGTSGINEQFF. Here the CDR3 DNA reads TGCAGTGCTAGAGATCTCGGGACTAGCGGGATAAATGAGCAGTTCTTC.

The sample holds many counts of this clonotype. The rearrangement links TRBV29-1 to TRBJ1-1; 7 positions agree with TRBD1. CDR1 and CDR2 from the germline V gene are SQVTM and ANQGSEA. The CDR3 contains 13 residues. V shed 4 bases and J 2 bases; nucleotides not matched to a gene: 4. CDR3 bases: TGCAGCGTTGTGGGACAGCGAAACACTGAAGCTTTCTTT. Translating gives CSVVGQRNTEAFF. Together with reference TRBV29-1 and TRBJ1-1, the CDR3 gives the full variable domain: SAVISQKPSRDICQRGTSLTIQCQVDSQVTMMFWYRQQPGQSLTLIATANQGSEATYESGFVIDKFPISRPNLTFSTLTVSNMSPEDSSIYLCSVVGQRNTEAFFGQGTRLTVV.

This clonotype was seen many times. This chain connects TRBV11-3 to TRBJ2-3; TRBD2 matches 9 bases. V shed 5 bases, J shed 10 bases, and the junction held 4 bases outside the gene matches. This CDR3 region has 12 residues. CDR1 and CDR2 from the germline V gene are SGHNT and YENEEA. CDR3 DNA sequence: TGTGCCAGCAGCCCGACTAGCGGAGCGCAGTATTTT. Its translation is CASSPTSGAQYF.

About this clonotype itself: Sequence at one end of the junction differs from germline and may be a read error. The rearrangement links TRBV6-2 or TRBV6-3 to TRBJ2-1; D is uncertain. The CDR3 runs to 12 residues. Germline V gene data show CDR1 as MNHEY and CDR2 as SVGEGT. The CDR3 sequence is CASGRSNNEQFF. The CDR3 DNA sequence: TGTGCCAGCGGACGCTCCAACAATGAGCAGTTCTTC.

In this sample, this clonotype turned up many times. The gene calls are TRBV29-1 and TRBJ2-5, with 7 bases fitting TRBD1. CDR1 is SQVTM, CDR2 ANQGSEA, per germline. The ends lost 3 bases at V and 5 bases at J; junction bases unmatched: 9. This CDR3 contains 14 residues. The CDR3 DNA reads as TGCAGCGTTGAGGGGACAGTCCCTAGGGAGACCCAGTACTTC. It codes for CSVEGTVPRETQYF.

This clonotype was observed at least ten times. The chain combines TRBV5-1 with TRBJ2-1; maybe TRBD2 (6 bases). The CDR3 is made up of 14 amino acids. In germline, CDR1 is SGHRS, CDR2 YFSETQ. V lost 0 bases and J 10 bases, leaving 14 bases between the germline ends. The CDR3: CASSLGDSGPEQFF. The CDR3 DNA reads TGCGCCAGCAGCTTGGGGGACTCGGGCCCAGAGCAGTTCTTC.

The chain joins TRBV6-1 to TRBJ2-5, with 7 positions matching TRBD2. V lost 4 bases, J lost 2 bases, and 1 base stayed unmatched. The germline CDR1 and CDR2 sequences are MNHNS and SASEGT. The CDR3 covers 13 residues. The CDR3 coding sequence is TGTGCCAGCAGTGCAGCGGGGCAAGAGACCCAGTACTTC. This encodes CASSAAGQETQYF.

The V gene is TRBV12-3 or TRBV12-4, the J gene TRBJ1-4, with a tentative D call TRBD1 (5 bases). V lost 2 bases and J lost 10, with 14 bases in between. This CDR3 has 14 amino acids. CDR3 in amino acids: CASSLLQGAGKLFF. In DNA form, the CDR3 reads TGTGCCAGCAGTTTATTGCAGGGTGCGGGAAAACTGTTTTTT.

This sequence joins TRBV6-2 or TRBV6-3 and TRBJ2-1, with 11 bases lining up with TRBD2. This CDR3 is built from 14 residues. CDR1 is MNHEY and CDR2 is SVGEGT in the germline V gene. V trimming: 7 bases; J trimming: 5 bases; junction bases outside the gene matches: 4. The CDR3 is CASMGTSGNNEQFF. In DNA, the CDR3 is TGTGCCAGCATGGGGACTAGCGGAAACAATGAGCAGTTCTTC.

This clonotype was counted ten times or more. V and J are TRBV20-1 and TRBJ2-3; 8 bases match TRBD2. With V trimmed by 0 bases and J by 2 bases, 10 bases remained unmatched. Germline CDR1 is DFQATT and CDR2 is SNEGSKA (reference sequence). This CDR3 comprises 17 residues. CDR3 in DNA: TGCAGTGCTAGAGACCCCGGACTAGCCCATGACACAGATACGCAGTATTTT. Protein product: CSARDPGLAHDTDTQYF.

This chain joins TRBV12-3 or TRBV12-4 and TRBJ2-4, with D possibly TRBD1 on 6 matching bases. Trimming pared 5 bases from V and 5 bases from J, leaving 22 bases between. The CDR3 runs to 17 residues. The CDR3 region is CASSPAPSRGSQNIQYF. CDR3 coding DNA: TGTGCCAGCAGTCCGGCCCCATCTAGGGGGAGTCAAAACATTCAGTACTTC.

The chain uses TRBV27 and TRBJ2-4, with TRBD2 matching over 10 bases. Looked up from germline, CDR1 is MNHEY and CDR2 is SMNVEV (reference sequence). The CDR3 runs 17 residues. The V and J ends lost 4 bases and 0 bases, in that order; junction bases with no gene match: 6. The CDR3 region is CASSSVLAGLAKNIQYF. DNA for the CDR3: TGTGCCAGCAGTTCCGTACTAGCGGGGCTAGCCAAAAACATTCAGTACTTC.

This clonotype was counted only a few times. This rearrangement joins TRBV29-1 to TRBJ2-3, with 7 nucleotides matching TRBD1. Germline-derived CDR1 and CDR2 are SQVTM and ANQGSEA. The trim removed 5 bases at V and 0 bases at J, leaving 8 bases unmatched. The CDR3 is made up of 15 amino acids. CDR3 in DNA: TGCAGCGTTACCCGAGGGGGCTCTAGCACAGATACGCAGTATTTT. Encoded protein: CSVTRGGSSTDTQYF.